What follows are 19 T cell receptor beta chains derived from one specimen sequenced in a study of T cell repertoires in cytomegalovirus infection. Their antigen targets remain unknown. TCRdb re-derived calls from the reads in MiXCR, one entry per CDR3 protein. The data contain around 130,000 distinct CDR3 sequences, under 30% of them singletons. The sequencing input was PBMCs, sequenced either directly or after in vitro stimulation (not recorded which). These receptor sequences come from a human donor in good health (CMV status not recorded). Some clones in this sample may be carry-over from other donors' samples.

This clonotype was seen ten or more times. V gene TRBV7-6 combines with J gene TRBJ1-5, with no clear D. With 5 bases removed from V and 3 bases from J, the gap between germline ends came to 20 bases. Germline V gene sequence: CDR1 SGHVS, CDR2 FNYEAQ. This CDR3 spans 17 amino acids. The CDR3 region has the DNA TGTGCCAGCAGCCCGGAGAGGAGTGGGTTCGCCAATCAGCCCCAGCATTTT. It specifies CASSPERSGFANQPQHF. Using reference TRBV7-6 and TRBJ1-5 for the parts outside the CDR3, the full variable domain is GAGVSQSPRYKVTKRGQDVALRCDPISGHVSLYWYRQALGQGPEFLTYFNYEAQQDKSGLPNDRFSAERPEGSISTLTIQRTEQRDSAMYRCASSPERSGFANQPQHFGDGTRLSIL.

CDR3 amino acids: CASSLQGYYQPQHF. In nucleotides, the CDR3 is TGTGCCAGCAGCCTACAGGGTTACTATCAGCCCCAGCATTTT. The rearrangement uses TRBV7-2 and TRBJ1-5, with TRBD1 as a possible D gene (6 bases). V was trimmed by 5 bases and J by 5 bases, leaving 13 bases between them. Germline-derived CDR1 and CDR2 are SGHTA and FQGNSA. CDR3 size: 14 residues.

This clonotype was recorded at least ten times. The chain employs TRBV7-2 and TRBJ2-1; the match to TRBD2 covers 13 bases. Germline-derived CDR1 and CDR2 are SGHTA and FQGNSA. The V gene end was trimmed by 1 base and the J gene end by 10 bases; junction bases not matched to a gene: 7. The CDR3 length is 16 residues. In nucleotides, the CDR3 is TGTGCCAGCAGCTTAGTTCGTGGACTAGCGGGAGACGAGCAGTTCTTC. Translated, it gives CASSLVRGLAGDEQFF.

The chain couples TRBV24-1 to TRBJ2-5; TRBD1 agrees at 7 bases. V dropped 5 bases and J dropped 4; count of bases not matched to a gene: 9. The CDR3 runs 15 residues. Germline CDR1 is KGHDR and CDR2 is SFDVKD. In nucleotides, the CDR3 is TGTGCCACCAGTGCCCTTGGAAGGGGGCTAGAGACCCAGTACTTC. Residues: CATSALGRGLETQYF.

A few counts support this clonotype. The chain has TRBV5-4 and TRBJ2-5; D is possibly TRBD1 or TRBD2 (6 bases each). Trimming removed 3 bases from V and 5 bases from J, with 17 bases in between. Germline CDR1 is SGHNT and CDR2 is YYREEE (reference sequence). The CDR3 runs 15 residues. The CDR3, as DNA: TGTGCCAGCAGCTATTCTGGGGGGCCCGGGGAGACCCAGTACTTC. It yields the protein CASSYSGGPGETQYF. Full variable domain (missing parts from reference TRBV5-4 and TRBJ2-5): ETGVTQSPTHLIKTRGQQVTLRCSSQSGHNTVSWYQQALGQGPQFIFQYYREEENGRGNFPPRFSGLQFPNYSSELNVNALELDDSALYLCASSYSGGPGETQYFGPGTRLLVL.

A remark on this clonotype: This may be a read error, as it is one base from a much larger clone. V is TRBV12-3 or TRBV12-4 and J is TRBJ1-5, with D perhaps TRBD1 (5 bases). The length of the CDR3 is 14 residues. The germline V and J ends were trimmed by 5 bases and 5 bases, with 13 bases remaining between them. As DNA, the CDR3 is TGTGCCAGCAGTCCGAACAGGATAGATCAGCCCCAGCATTTT. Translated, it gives CASSPNRIDQPQHF.

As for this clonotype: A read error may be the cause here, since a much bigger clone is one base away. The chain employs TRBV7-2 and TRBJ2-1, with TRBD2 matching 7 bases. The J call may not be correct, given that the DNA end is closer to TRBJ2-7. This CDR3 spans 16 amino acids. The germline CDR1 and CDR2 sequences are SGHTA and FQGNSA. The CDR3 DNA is TGTGCCAGCAGCCCAGCTAGCGGCCTCTCCTACAATGAGCAGTACTTC. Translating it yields CASSPASGLSYNEQYF.

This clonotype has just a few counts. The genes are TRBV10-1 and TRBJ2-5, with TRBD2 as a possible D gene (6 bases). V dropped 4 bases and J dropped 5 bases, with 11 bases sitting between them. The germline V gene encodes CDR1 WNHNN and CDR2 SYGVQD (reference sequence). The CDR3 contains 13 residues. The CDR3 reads CASSVGLRETQYF. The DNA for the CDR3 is TGCGCCAGCAGTGTTGGACTAAGGGAGACCCAGTACTTC.

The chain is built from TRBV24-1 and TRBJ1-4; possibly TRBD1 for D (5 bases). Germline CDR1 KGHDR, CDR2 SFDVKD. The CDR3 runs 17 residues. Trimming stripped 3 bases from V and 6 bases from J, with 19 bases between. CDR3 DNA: TGTGCCACCAGTGATGCGACGAGTGGGGCGGTAGATGAAAAACTGTTTTTT. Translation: CATSDATSGAVDEKLFF.

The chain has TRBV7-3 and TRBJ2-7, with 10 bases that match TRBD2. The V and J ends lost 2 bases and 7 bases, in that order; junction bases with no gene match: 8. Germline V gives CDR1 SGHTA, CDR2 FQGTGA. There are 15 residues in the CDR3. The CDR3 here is CASSLDLAGAGEQYF. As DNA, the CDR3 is TGTGCCAGCAGCTTAGATCTAGCGGGAGCAGGTGAGCAGTACTTC.

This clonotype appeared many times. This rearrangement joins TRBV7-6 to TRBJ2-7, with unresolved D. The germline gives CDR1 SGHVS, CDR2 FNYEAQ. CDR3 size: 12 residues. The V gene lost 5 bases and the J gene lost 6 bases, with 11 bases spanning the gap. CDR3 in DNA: TGTGCCAGCAGCCGAATTGGTGGCGAGCAGTACGTC. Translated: CASSRIGGEQYV.

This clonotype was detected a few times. This CDR3 reads CASSPVGQGETQYF. The CDR3 coding sequence is TGTGCCAGCTCACCGGTGGGACAGGGTGAGACCCAGTACTTC. This chain uses TRBV18 with TRBJ2-5; 9 bases fit TRBD1. CDR1 and CDR2 from the germline V gene are KGHSH and LQKENI. This CDR3 comprises 14 residues. J lost 5 bases, V lost 3 bases, and 4 bases had no gene match.

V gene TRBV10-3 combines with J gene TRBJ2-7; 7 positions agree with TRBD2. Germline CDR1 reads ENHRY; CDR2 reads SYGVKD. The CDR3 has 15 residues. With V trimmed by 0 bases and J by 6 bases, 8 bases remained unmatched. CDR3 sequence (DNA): TGTGCCATCAGTGAGTCTTTGGTAGGCGGGGGCGAGCAGTACTTC. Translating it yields CAISESLVGGGEQYF.

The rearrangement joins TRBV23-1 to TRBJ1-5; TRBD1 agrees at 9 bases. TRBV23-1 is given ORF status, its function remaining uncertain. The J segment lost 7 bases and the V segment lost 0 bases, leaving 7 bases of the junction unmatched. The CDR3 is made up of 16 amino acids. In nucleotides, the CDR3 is TGCGCCAGCAGTCAATCGGTCGGACAGGGGATACAGCCCCAGCATTTT. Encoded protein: CASSQSVGQGIQPQHF.

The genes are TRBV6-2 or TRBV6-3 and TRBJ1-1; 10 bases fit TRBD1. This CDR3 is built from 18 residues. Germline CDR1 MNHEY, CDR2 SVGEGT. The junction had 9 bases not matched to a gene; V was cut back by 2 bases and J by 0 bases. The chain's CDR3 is CASSYGQGERSLNTEAFF. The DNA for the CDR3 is TGTGCCAGCAGTTACGGACAGGGGGAGAGAAGTCTGAACACTGAAGCTTTCTTT.

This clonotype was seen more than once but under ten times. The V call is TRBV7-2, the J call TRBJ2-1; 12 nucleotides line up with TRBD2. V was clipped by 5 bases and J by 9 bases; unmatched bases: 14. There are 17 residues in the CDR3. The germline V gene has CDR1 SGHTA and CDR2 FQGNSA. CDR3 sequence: CASSLASGRALPAEQFF. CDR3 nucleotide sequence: TGTGCCAGCAGCCTCGCTAGCGGGAGGGCCTTACCGGCTGAGCAGTTCTTC. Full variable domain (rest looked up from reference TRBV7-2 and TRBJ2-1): GAGVSQSPSNKVTEKGKDVELRCDPISGHTALYWYRQSLGQGLEFLIYFQGNSAPDKSGLPSDRFSAERTGGSVSTLTIQRTQQEDSAVYLCASSLASGRALPAEQFFGPGTRLTVL.

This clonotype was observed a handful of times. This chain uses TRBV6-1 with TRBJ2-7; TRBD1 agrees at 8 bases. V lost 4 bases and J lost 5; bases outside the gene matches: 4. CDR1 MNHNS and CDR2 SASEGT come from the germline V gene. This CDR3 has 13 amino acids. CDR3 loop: CASSGTGYHEQYF. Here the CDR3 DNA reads TGTGCCAGCAGTGGGACAGGGTACCACGAGCAGTACTTC.

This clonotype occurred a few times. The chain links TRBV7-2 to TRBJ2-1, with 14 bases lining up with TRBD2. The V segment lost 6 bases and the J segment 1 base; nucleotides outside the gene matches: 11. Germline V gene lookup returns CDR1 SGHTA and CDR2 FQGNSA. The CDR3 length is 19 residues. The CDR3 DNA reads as TGTGCCAGCAGGGGACTAGCGGGAGAGTTTCGGAGGTCCTACAATGAGCAGTTCTTC. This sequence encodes CASRGLAGEFRRSYNEQFF.

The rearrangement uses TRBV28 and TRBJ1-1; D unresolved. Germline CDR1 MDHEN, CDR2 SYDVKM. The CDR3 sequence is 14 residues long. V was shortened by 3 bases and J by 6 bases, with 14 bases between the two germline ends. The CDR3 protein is CASSFYDTPPEAFF. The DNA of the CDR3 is TGTGCCAGCAGTTTTTACGACACGCCACCTGAAGCTTTCTTT.